This T cell receptor (beta chain) comes out of a study of beta chain features in type 1 diabetes. Study at large: Patients and healthy donors were similar in age, gender and cell yields. Broader study findings: The study found moderately but significantly shorter TCRB CDR3s in all four CD4+ subsets of Type 1 diabetes patients.

TCRB transcripts that were expressed got sequenced, as all of the isolated RNA had been reverse transcribed. Here immunoSEQ multiplex PCR was the method, and the copy in TCRdb shows in-frame clones only, minus some. This sample has about 700,000 clones, with 10% to 15% found just once. For this clone: Its antigen is not known.

Approximately 110 mL of blood, on average, came from one heparinised draw per donor. Isolation of CD4+ naive, central memory, regulatory and stem cell-like memory cells was achieved by sorting via CD45RO/CCR7/CD25/CD127/CD95/CD27. The specimen was naive CD4+ T cells from blood. This TCR was recovered from a man younger than 30 with type 1 diabetes.

This CDR3 is CASSVGDSNQPQHF. DNA of the CDR3: TGTGCCAGCAGTGTAGGGGACAGCAATCAGCCCCAGCATTTT. J is TRBJ1-5 and V is TRBV2; tentatively, D is TRBD1 (5 bases). CDR1 and CDR2 (germline): SNHLY, FYNNEI. V was pared by 4 bases and J by 1 base, with 8 bases between. The CDR3 covers 14 residues. Combining the CDR3 with reference TRBV2 and TRBJ1-5 gives the whole variable domain EPEVTQTPSHQVTQMGQEVILRCVPISNHLYFYWYRQILGQKVEFLVSFYNNEISEKSEIFDDQFSVERPDGSNFTLKIRSTKLEDSAMYFCASSVGDSNQPQHFGDGTRLSIL.